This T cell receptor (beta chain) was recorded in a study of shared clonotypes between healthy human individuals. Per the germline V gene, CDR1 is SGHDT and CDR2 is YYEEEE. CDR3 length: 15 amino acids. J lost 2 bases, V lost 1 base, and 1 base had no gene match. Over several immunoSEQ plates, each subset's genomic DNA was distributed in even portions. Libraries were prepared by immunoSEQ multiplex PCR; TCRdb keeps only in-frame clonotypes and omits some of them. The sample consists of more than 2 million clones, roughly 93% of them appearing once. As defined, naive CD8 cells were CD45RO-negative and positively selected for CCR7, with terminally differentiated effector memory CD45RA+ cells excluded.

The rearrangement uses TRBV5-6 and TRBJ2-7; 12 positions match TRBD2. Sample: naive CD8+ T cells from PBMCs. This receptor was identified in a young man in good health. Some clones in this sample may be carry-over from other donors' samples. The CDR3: CASSLWTSGAYEQYF. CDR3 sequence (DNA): TGTGCCAGCAGCTTGTGGACTAGCGGGGCCTACGAGCAGTACTTC.